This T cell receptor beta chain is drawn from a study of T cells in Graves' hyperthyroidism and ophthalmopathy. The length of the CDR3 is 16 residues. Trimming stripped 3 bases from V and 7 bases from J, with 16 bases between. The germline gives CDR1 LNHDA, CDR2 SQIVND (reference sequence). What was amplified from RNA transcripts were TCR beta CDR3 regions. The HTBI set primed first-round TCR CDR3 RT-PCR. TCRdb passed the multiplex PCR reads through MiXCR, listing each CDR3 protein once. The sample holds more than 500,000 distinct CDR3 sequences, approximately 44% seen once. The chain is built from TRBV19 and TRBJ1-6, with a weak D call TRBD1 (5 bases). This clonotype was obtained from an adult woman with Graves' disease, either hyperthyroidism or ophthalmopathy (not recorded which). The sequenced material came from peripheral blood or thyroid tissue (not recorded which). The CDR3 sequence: CASSIRGREGNSPLHF. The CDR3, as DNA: TGTGCCAGTAGTATTCGGGGCCGCGAGGGAAATTCACCCCTCCACTTT.